This TCR beta chain stems from a study of T cells in tumors after PD-1 blockade. Study summary: A subset received ongoing vismodegib 150 mg daily alongside anti-PD-1 therapy. Points from the study as a whole: Two pre-treatment samples showed no clonal replacement between them. After therapy, most expanded exhausted CD8+ clones were absent pre-treatment, suggesting clonal replacement.

Some clones are missing from TCRdb's copy, which holds only in-frame ones; the method was immunoSEQ multiplex PCR. There are several thousand clones in the sample; nearly 70% occur only once, and approximately 10% lies in the top ten. The V end was cut by 6 bases, the J end by 0 bases, with 3 bases between. CDR3 size: 12 residues. Looked up from germline, CDR1 is SNHLY and CDR2 is FYNNEI. Comments on this clone: No antigen is known for it.

Input was 616 ng to 6,004 ng of genomic DNA from tumor or blood. The sample was tumor tissue, taken after anti-PD-1 treatment. This clonotype originated in a human donor with basal cell carcinoma. The rearrangement links TRBV2 to TRBJ1-3; D gene uncertain. The CDR3 here is CASSGSGNTIYF. The CDR3 DNA follows: TGTGCCAGCAGCGGCTCTGGAAACACCATATATTTT.